This T cell receptor beta chain is from a study of blood T cell repertoires in COVID-19. Across the whole study: The United States, Italy and Spain provided the acute and convalescent COVID-19 samples. The analysed material was cDNA or gDNA that came from T cells, B-cell-depleted T cells, or PBMCs.

Authors' analysis steps: Nucleated cell counts were estimated from reference gene primer amplification. Sequencing was performed with immunoSEQ multiplex PCR; in TCRdb, only in-frame clones are kept and a portion is missing. The DNA gave D and trimming, while V, J and clone size come from that table. Of 150,000 to 200,000 clones in the sample, roughly 81% were seen once. Those enrolled in Seattle joined during active infection and were followed longitudinally afterward. CDR3 length equals 14 residues. Germline V gene data show CDR1 as LNHDA and CDR2 as SQIVND (reference sequence). Deletions cut 9 bases from V and 8 bases from J, with 22 bases between.

This chain links TRBV19 with TRBJ1-2; D perhaps matches TRBD1 (6 bases). Material: peripheral blood. This sequence originates from a woman aged 80 or over with COVID-19, enrolled during active disease. The DNA of the CDR3 is TGTGCCAGCGCGAAGTCAAGGACAGATAAAGGCTACACCTTC. Translating it yields CASAKSRTDKGYTF.